One and the same sample provided the 2 T cell receptor beta chains below, sequenced in a study of blood T cell repertoires in COVID-19 (dated by TCRdb to the early 2020s). Libraries were prepared through the immunoSEQ multiplex PCR assay. TCRdb obtained this table from immuneACCESS and retained in-frame rearrangements with V and J assigned. These tables miss some clones; where compared with another copy, unresolved V genes account for less than half of the shortfall, and the remainder is unexplained. For this sample the table gives about 140,000 clones, of which roughly nine tenths were detected only once. The ten biggest clones cover 2.5% to 3.5% of the sample. The sequenced material came from peripheral blood. The origin of the receptors is a woman in her sixties or seventies with active COVID-19.

The J gene is TRBJ2-3, the V gene TRBV6-5; D remains ambiguous. The germline gives CDR1 MNHEY, CDR2 SVGAGI. CDR3 length: 11 residues. Trimming left V 10 bases short and J 6 bases short, with 11 bases between. The CDR3 bases are TGTGCCACTTCCTTCGGGGATACGCAGTATTTT. This sequence encodes CATSFGDTQYF.

This clone was recorded only once. The genes are TRBV9 and TRBJ2-3; 10 nucleotides line up with TRBD2. The V gene end was trimmed by 4 bases and the J gene end by 3 bases; junction bases not matched to a gene: 8. Per the germline V gene, CDR1 is SGDLS and CDR2 is YYNGEE. The CDR3 is 16 residues long. The CDR3 DNA is TGTGCCAGCAGCATTAGGACTAGCGGCCCTACAGATACGCAGTATTTT. Its translation: CASSIRTSGPTDTQYF.